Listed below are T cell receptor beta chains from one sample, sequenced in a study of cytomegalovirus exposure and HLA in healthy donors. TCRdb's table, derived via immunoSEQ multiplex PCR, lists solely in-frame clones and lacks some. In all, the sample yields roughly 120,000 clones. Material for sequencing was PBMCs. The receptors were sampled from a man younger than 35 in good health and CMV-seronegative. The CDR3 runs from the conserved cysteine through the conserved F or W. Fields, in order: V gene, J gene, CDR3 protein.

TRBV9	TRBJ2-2	CASSPRTSGTGELFF
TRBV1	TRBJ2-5	CTSIPIKTSGRGPQYF
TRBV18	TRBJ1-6	CASSRSGVGNNSPLHF
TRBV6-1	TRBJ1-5	CASRGGYSNQPQHF
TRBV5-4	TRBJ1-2	CASSEVIGVPYGYTF
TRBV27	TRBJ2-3	CASGSLAGGSDTQYF
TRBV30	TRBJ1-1	CAWSVRRPEAFF
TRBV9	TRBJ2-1	CASSVVSAGPYNEQFF
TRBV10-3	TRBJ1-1	CAISEFGARRSRSEAFF
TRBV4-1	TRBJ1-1	CASSQVGRTNTEAFF
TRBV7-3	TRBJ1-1	CASSLNPGLGTEAFF
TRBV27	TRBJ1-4	CASSYREGEKLFF
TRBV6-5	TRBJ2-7	CASSYADRAYEQYF
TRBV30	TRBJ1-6	CAWRPVGGQGSPLHF
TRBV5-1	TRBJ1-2	CASSLDWSYGYTF
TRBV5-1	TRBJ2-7	CASSRSSGAYEQYF
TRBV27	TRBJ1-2	CASSLLRGGNGYTF
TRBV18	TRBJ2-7	CASSPSLAGDNSYEQYF
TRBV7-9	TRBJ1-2	CASIQGDSKNHYGYTF
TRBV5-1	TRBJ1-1	CASSSTPGQSNTEAFF
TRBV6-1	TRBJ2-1	CASSPTDDRAQFF
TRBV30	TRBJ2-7	CAWSVSLGLSYEQYF
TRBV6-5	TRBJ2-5	CASLGQGQETQYF
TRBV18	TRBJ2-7	CASSRGQRTVYEQYF
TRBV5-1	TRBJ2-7	CASSSSGASSWEQYF
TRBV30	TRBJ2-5	CAWGLAGVHRETQYF
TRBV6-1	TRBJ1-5	CASRQGPDNQPQHF
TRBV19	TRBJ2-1	CASSMFRDTNEQFF
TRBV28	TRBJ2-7	CASSRMGQGGYEQYF
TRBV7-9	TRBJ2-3	CASSLAGGDTQYF
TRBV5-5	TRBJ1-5	CASTKGGVNNQPQHF
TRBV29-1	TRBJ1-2	CSVGGQGAGYTF